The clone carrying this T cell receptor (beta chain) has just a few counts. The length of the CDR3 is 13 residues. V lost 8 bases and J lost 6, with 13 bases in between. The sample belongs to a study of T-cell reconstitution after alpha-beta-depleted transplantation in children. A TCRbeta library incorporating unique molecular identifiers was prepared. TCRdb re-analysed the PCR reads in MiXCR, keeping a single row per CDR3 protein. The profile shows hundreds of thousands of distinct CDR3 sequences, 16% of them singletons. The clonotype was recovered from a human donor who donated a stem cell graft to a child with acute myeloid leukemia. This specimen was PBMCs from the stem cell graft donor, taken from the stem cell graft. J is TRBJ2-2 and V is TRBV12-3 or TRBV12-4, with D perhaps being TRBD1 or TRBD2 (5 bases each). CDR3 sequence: CASCHPGPGELFF. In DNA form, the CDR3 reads TGTGCCAGCTGCCACCCGGGGCCCGGGGAGCTGTTTTTT.